A selection of T cell receptor beta chains follows, all from one sample in a study of shared clonotypes between healthy human individuals. TCRdb's table, derived via immunoSEQ multiplex PCR, lists solely in-frame clones and lacks some. The sample consists of about 1 million clones, about 80% of them appearing once. The sequenced material came from memory CD4+ T cells sorted from blood. All receptors come from a young man in good health. The CDR3 runs from the conserved cysteine through the conserved F or W. The D gene is left open where the match is weak. Not every row has a clone size; where given, it reads once, few, many or a size class.

J	size	V	D	CDR3	DNA
TRBJ2-7	NA	TRBV6-1	TRBD1	CASRMDREFHEQYF	TGTGCCAGCAGGATGGACAGGGAATTCCACGAGCAGTACTTC
TRBJ2-1	NA	TRBV12-5	NA	CASVLGGALGQFF	TGTGCTAGTGTTCTGGGGGGGGCTTTGGGGCAGTTCTTC
TRBJ2-6	NA	TRBV4-1	NA	CASSQGSGYISGANVLTF	TGCGCCAGCAGCCAAGGTTCAGGGTATATCTCTGGGGCCAACGTCCTGACTTTC
TRBJ1-6	NA	TRBV6-5	NA	CASSHRGPGDSPLHF	TGTGCCAGCAGCCACCGGGGACCAGGGGATTCACCCCTCCACTTT
TRBJ1-1	NA	TRBV7-2	NA	CASSLRSPGQNTEAFF	TGTGCCAGCAGCTTACGGTCTCCGGGACAGAACACTGAAGCTTTCTTT
TRBJ1-1	NA	TRBV7-2	TRBD1	CASSIVGTGGETEAFF	TGTGCCAGCAGCATCGTTGGGACAGGGGGCGAAACTGAAGCTTTCTTT
TRBJ1-5	NA	TRBV15	TRBD1	CATSRDPPGQGNQPQHF	TGTGCCACCAGCAGAGATCCGCCGGGACAGGGTAATCAGCCCCAGCATTTT
TRBJ1-5	NA	TRBV28	NA	CAIGSYSNQPQHF	TGTGCCATCGGGTCTTATAGCAATCAGCCCCAGCATTTT
TRBJ2-7	NA	TRBV7-2	TRBD2	CASSLGLAGLEQYF	TGTGCCAGCAGCTTAGGGCTAGCGGGCCTCGAGCAGTACTTC
TRBJ2-3	few	TRBV19	NA	CASKESRTDTQYF	TGTGCCAGTAAGGAGAGCCGCACAGATACGCAGTATTTT
TRBJ2-6	few	TRBV4-1	NA	CASDPGRAGANVLTF	TGCGCCAGCGATCCTGGGCGGGCTGGGGCCAACGTCCTGACTTTC
TRBJ1-1	NA	TRBV27	TRBD1	CASSVDRGLRGAFF	TGTGCCAGCAGCGTGGACAGGGGGCTTAGGGGGGCTTTCTTT
TRBJ2-1	NA	TRBV7-2	NA	CASSPERPFKFF	TGTGCCAGCAGCCCAGAGAGACCCTTCAAGTTCTTC
TRBJ2-1	NA	TRBV25-1	NA	CASRTGSSYNEQFF	TGTGCCAGCAGAACAGGGAGCTCCTACAATGAGCAGTTCTTC
TRBJ2-6	few	TRBV5-1	NA	CASSLGRGANVLTF	TGCGCCAGCAGCTTGGGTAGAGGGGCCAACGTCCTGACTTTC
TRBJ2-3	NA	TRBV11-2	NA	CASSLGLSDTQYF	TGTGCCAGCAGCTTGGGACTCTCAGATACGCAGTATTTT
TRBJ2-2	few	TRBV11-2	TRBD1	CASSFRDSYTGELFF	TGTGCCAGCAGCTTCCGGGACAGCTACACCGGGGAGCTGTTTTTT
TRBJ1-5	NA	TRBV11-1	NA	CASSQDSSNQPQHF	TGTGCCAGCAGCCAGGACAGTAGCAATCAGCCCCAGCATTTT
TRBJ2-5	NA	TRBV7-3	TRBD2	CASSPQGSGAQETQYF	TGTGCCAGCAGCCCCCAGGGTAGCGGGGCCCAAGAGACCCAGTACTTC
TRBJ1-6	NA	TRBV6-6	NA	CASSYSAGNSPLHF	TGTGCCAGCAGTTATAGCGCAGGGAATTCACCCCTCCACTTT
TRBJ2-5	NA	TRBV18	TRBD2	CASSPGRDRETQYF	TGTGCCAGCTCACCGGGGAGGGACCGAGAGACCCAGTACTTC
TRBJ2-1	NA	TRBV9	NA	CASSVAPSSLEQFF	TGTGCCAGCAGCGTAGCCCCAAGTTCTTTAGAGCAGTTCTTC
TRBJ1-1	NA	TRBV30	NA	CAWSNGGTEAFF	TGTGCCTGGAGTAACGGAGGGACTGAAGCTTTCTTT
TRBJ1-1	NA	TRBV6-5	NA	CASSDQAGNVGAFF	TGTGCCAGCAGTGACCAGGCCGGGAACGTCGGTGCTTTCTTT
TRBJ1-5	NA	TRBV5-6	TRBD1	CASSVGTGKTNQPQHF	TGTGCCAGCAGCGTGGGGACAGGGAAGACCAATCAGCCCCAGCATTTT
TRBJ2-7	NA	TRBV19	TRBD1	CASSIDRGYEQYF	TGTGCCAGTAGTATTGACAGGGGTTACGAGCAGTACTTC
TRBJ2-5	few	TRBV28	TRBD2	CASSTGGGPTSQYF	TGTGCCAGCAGTACCGGGGGGGGGCCCACGTCCCAGTACTTC
TRBJ2-2	NA	TRBV4-1	NA	CASSLYLGGELFF	TGCGCCAGCAGCCTTTATCTCGGCGGGGAGCTGTTTTTT
TRBJ1-5	NA	TRBV19	NA	CASSSRSNQPQHF	TGTGCCAGTAGTAGCAGGAGTAATCAGCCCCAGCATTTT
TRBJ1-4	NA	TRBV21-1	NA	CASSNPGAKGLFF	TGTGCCAGCAGCAATCCAGGGGCGAAGGGCCTGTTTTTT
TRBJ2-3	few	TRBV30	NA	CAWREQGTDTQYF	TGTGCCTGGAGGGAACAGGGCACAGATACGCAGTATTTT
TRBJ1-5	few	TRBV23-1	NA	CASGRNQPQHF	TGCGCCAGCGGAAGGAATCAGCCCCAGCATTTT
TRBJ2-3	few	TRBV5-1	NA	CASSRDSSTDTQYF	TGCGCCAGCAGTCGTGACTCTAGCACAGATACGCAGTATTTT
TRBJ1-6	NA	TRBV6-6	NA	CASSPPSYNSPLHF	TGTGCCAGCAGCCCCCCCTCCTATAATTCACCCCTCCACTTT
TRBJ2-3	NA	TRBV19	NA	CASSIGQGADTQYF	TGTGCCAGTAGTATAGGGCAGGGCGCAGATACGCAGTATTTT
TRBJ2-3	NA	TRBV7-9	TRBD1	CASRATGTATTQQYF	TGTGCCAGCAGGGCTACCGGGACAGCCACCACGCAGCAGTATTTT
TRBJ2-5	NA	TRBV11-3	NA	CASTWPVFVKTQYF	TGTGCCAGCACCTGGCCGGTTTTTGTGAAGACCCAGTACTTC
TRBJ1-1	few	TRBV5-4	NA	CASSLVQGTEAFF	TGTGCCAGCAGCTTGGTACAGGGAACTGAAGCTTTCTTT
TRBJ1-2	once	TRBV28	NA	CASRPQGTKSSGYTF	TGTGCCAGCAGACCTCAAGGGACCAAGAGCTCTGGCTACACCTTC
TRBJ1-5	few	TRBV4-1	NA	CASSLVQGQPQHF	TGCGCCAGCAGTCTAGTACAGGGCCAGCCCCAGCATTTT
TRBJ2-7	once	TRBV6-5	NA	CASSYSRQAAGHEQYF	TGTGCCAGCAGTTACTCTAGACAGGCAGCCGGTCACGAGCAGTACTTC
TRBJ1-6	few	TRBV7-2	NA	CASSLQETRSPLHF	TGTGCCAGCAGCTTACAGGAAACCCGATCACCCCTCCACTTT
TRBJ1-1	NA	TRBV7-2	NA	CASSFPEGGMNTEAFF	TGTGCCAGCAGCTTTCCCGAGGGGGGGATGAACACTGAAGCTTTCTTT
TRBJ1-2	NA	TRBV6-5	TRBD1	CASSYGTGGYDYGYTF	TGTGCCAGCAGTTACGGGACAGGGGGCTATGACTATGGCTACACCTTC
TRBJ2-3	NA	TRBV7-7	NA	CASSLGSTDTQYF	TGTGCTAGCAGCTTGGGGAGCACAGATACGCAGTATTTT
TRBJ2-7	NA	TRBV13	TRBD2	CASSSRIAGSPSEQYF	TGTGCCAGCAGCTCCCGGATAGCGGGCTCGCCAAGCGAGCAGTACTTC
TRBJ1-5	few	TRBV28	NA	CASSFSGNGQPQHF	TGTGCCAGCAGTTTCTCAGGGAATGGTCAGCCCCAGCATTTT
TRBJ1-6	NA	TRBV25-1	TRBD1	CASSERTGRAEPLHF	TGTGCCAGCAGTGAAAGGACAGGGAGGGCAGAGCCCCTCCACTTT
TRBJ2-2	once	TRBV5-1	NA	CASSLPNKRSGELFF	TGCGCCAGCAGCTTGCCAAACAAGCGCAGCGGGGAGCTGTTTTTT
TRBJ2-7	few	TRBV14	NA	CASSRTDRGEQYF	TGTGCCAGCAGCCGAACCGACCGGGGAGAGCAGTACTTC
TRBJ2-4	NA	TRBV4-2	TRBD1	CASSLVGQGGLAKNIQYF	TGTGCCAGCAGCCTGGTGGGACAGGGGGGCCTAGCCAAAAACATTCAGTACTTC
TRBJ1-4	NA	TRBV9	NA	CASSGPPTNEKLFF	TGTGCCAGCAGCGGTCCCCCAACTAATGAAAAACTGTTTTTT
TRBJ1-2	NA	TRBV27	NA	CASANRPGRDGYTF	TGTGCCAGCGCAAACCGGCCGGGGAGGGATGGCTACACCTTC
TRBJ2-7	NA	TRBV11-2	NA	CASSRTGTGAYEQYF	TGTGCCAGCAGCCGAACGGGGACGGGCGCCTACGAGCAGTACTTC
TRBJ2-5	NA	TRBV4-1	NA	CASSQDFNRQETQYF	TGCGCCAGCAGCCAAGATTTTAACAGACAAGAGACCCAGTACTTC
TRBJ2-3	NA	TRBV6-5	NA	CASSDHGDTQYF	TGTGCCAGCAGCGACCACGGGGATACGCAGTATTTT
TRBJ2-5	NA	TRBV18	NA	CASSPSDTRAQYF	TGTGCCAGCTCACCATCTGATACGCGGGCCCAGTACTTC